This T cell receptor beta chain appears in the sequencing data of a study of blood T cell repertoires in COVID-19. In the study overall: The analysed material was cDNA or gDNA that came from T cells, B-cell-depleted T cells, or PBMCs.

V lost 3 bases to trimming and J lost 4 bases, with 11 bases between them. The CDR3 length is 14 residues. Germline CDR1 and CDR2: KGHSH and LQKENI. The protocol was immunoSEQ multiplex PCR, while the TCRdb copy is restricted to in-frame clones and leaves out a portion. The data hold over 150,000 clones, with around 84% observed a single time. It was during active infection that Seattle patients were enrolled and then longitudinally followed. The chain carries TRBV18 and TRBJ2-3, with D tentatively TRBD2 (5 bases). This TCR was sampled from a woman between 55 and 75 years old with COVID-19, enrolled during active disease. Sequencing was performed on peripheral blood. CDR3 bases: TGTGCCAGCTCACCTTCGAGGGCGCCAGATACGCAGTATTTT. Its translation: CASSPSRAPDTQYF.